Below are 21 T cell receptor beta chains sequenced from a single sample in a study of blood T cell repertoires in COVID-19. The protocol was immunoSEQ multiplex PCR, while the TCRdb copy is restricted to in-frame clones and leaves out a portion. Of approximately 200,000 clones in the sample, 80% to 90% are singletons; the top ten hold 4.5% to 5.5%. The material sequenced was PBMCs or T cells enriched from blood (not recorded which). These receptors came from a woman in her thirties who had been exposed to COVID-19.

J is TRBJ1-6 and V is TRBV2; 9 bases line up with TRBD1. The length of the CDR3 is 17 residues. J was trimmed by 2 bases and V by 6 bases; bases with no gene match: 8. Per the germline V gene, CDR1 is SNHLY and CDR2 is FYNNEI. The CDR3 reads CASSRLRDRAYNSPLHF. The CDR3 DNA sequence: TGTGCCAGCAGCCGACTCCGGGACAGGGCCTATAATTCACCCCTCCACTTT.

The V gene is TRBV18, the J gene TRBJ2-5; TRBD1 matches 8 bases. The V and J ends lost 6 bases and 5 bases, in that order; junction bases with no gene match: 17. The CDR3 extends over 17 amino acids. The germline V gene encodes CDR1 KGHSH and CDR2 LQKENI. CDR3 region: CASSTRGLGGSRETQYF. The CDR3 coding sequence is TGTGCCAGCTCGACCAGGGGGCTAGGGGGCTCCCGGGAGACCCAGTACTTC. The entire variable domain, with the rest obtained from reference TRBV18 and TRBJ2-5, is as follows: NAGVMQNPRHLVRRRGQEARLRCSPMKGHSHVYWYRQLPEEGLKFMVYLQKENIIDESGMPKERFSAEFPKEGPSILRIQQVVRGDSAAYFCASSTRGLGGSRETQYFGPGTRLLVL.

V gene TRBV5-4 combines with J gene TRBJ2-5, with 9 bases aligning to TRBD2. Germline V gene data show CDR1 as SGHNT and CDR2 as YYREEE (reference sequence). CDR3 length: 16 residues. The J segment lost 2 bases and the V segment lost 0 bases, leaving 5 bases of the junction unmatched. This CDR3 is CASSLGGGGDQETQYF. As DNA, the CDR3 is TGTGCCAGCAGCTTGGGGGGCGGGGGGGATCAAGAGACCCAGTACTTC.

The chain links TRBV6-4 to TRBJ1-2, with 8 bases lining up with TRBD1. Looked up from germline, CDR1 is MRHNA and CDR2 is SNTAGT. After removal of 0 bases from V and 2 bases from J, the junction contained 2 bases not matched to a gene. The CDR3 length is 15 residues. The CDR3 reads CASSDSGQGNYGYTF. The CDR3 nucleotides read TGTGCCAGCAGTGACTCAGGACAGGGAAACTATGGCTACACCTTC.

This chain links TRBV9 with TRBJ1-2; maybe TRBD1 (6 bases). Trimming took off 2 bases at V and 5 bases at J, with 16 bases between the two ends. CDR1 is SGDLS, CDR2 YYNGEE, per germline. The CDR3 has 15 residues. The CDR3 loop reads CASSVDAGASYGYTF. For the CDR3, the DNA is TGTGCCAGCAGCGTGGACGCGGGGGCTAGTTATGGCTACACCTTC.

The chain uses TRBV2 and TRBJ1-4, with 8 bases that match TRBD1. Germline V gene sequence: CDR1 SNHLY, CDR2 FYNNEI. V lost 7 bases, J lost 4 bases, and 11 bases stayed unmatched. The CDR3 contains 16 residues. The CDR3 spells CASTWTGTGLNEKLFF. As DNA, the CDR3 is TGTGCCAGCACCTGGACAGGGACGGGCCTTAATGAAAAACTGTTTTTT.

The chain recombines TRBV2 with TRBJ2-1; 7 nucleotides align to TRBD2. Looked up from germline, CDR1 is SNHLY and CDR2 is FYNNEI. The CDR3 is 17 residues long. J was trimmed by 7 bases and V by 0 bases; bases with no gene match: 12. CDR3 coding DNA: TGTGCCAGCAGTGAAGCGCGGGCGTGGGGGGGTCCGAATGAGCAGTTCTTC. Translating it yields CASSEARAWGGPNEQFF. The full variable domain, its missing parts supplied by reference TRBV2 and TRBJ2-1, is EPEVTQTPSHQVTQMGQEVILRCVPISNHLYFYWYRQILGQKVEFLVSFYNNEISEKSEIFDDQFSVERPDGSNFTLKIRSTKLEDSAMYFCASSEARAWGGPNEQFFGPGTRLTVL.

The chain links TRBV14 to TRBJ1-2; no clear D gene. Germline CDR1 SGHDN, CDR2 FVKESK. V was cut by 0 bases and J by 8 bases, with 10 bases left in between. The CDR3 is made up of 13 amino acids. The CDR3 loop reads CASSQDLQWGYTF. CDR3 nucleotides: TGTGCCAGCAGCCAAGATTTACAATGGGGCTACACCTTC.

The chain uses TRBV30 and TRBJ1-1; no clear D. From germline, CDR1 is GTSNPN and CDR2 SVGIG (reference sequence). This CDR3 comprises 14 residues. Trimming removed 7 bases at V and 6 bases at J, with 21 bases between. CDR3 protein: CASLVVSSRPEAFF. The CDR3 DNA reads TGTGCCTCACTAGTAGTCTCCTCCCGGCCTGAAGCTTTCTTT. The variable domain in full, completed from reference TRBV30 and TRBJ1-1, reads SQTIHQWPATLVQPVGSPLSLECTVEGTSNPNLYWYRQAAGRGLQLLFYSVGIGQISSEVPQNLSASRPQDRQFILSSKKLLLSDSGFYLCASLVVSSRPEAFFGQGTRLTVV.

This clone was seen more than once but under ten times. In DNA form, the CDR3 reads TGTGCCAGCAGCCGAGAACAGGGGGCAGGCTCCTATAATTCACCCCTCCACTTT. This gives the protein CASSREQGAGSYNSPLHF. This chain joins TRBV3-1 (or the pseudogene TRBV3-2) and TRBJ1-6; 9 bases agree with TRBD1. Germline assignment: CDR1 LGHDT and CDR2 YNNKEL (reference sequence). This CDR3 is built from 18 residues. After removal of 4 bases from V and 0 bases from J, the junction contained 7 bases not matched to a gene.

The rearrangement joins TRBV11-3 to TRBJ1-4; D uncertain. The CDR3 has 14 amino acids. V was pared by 6 bases and J by 0 bases, with 8 bases between. Per germline, CDR1 SGHNT and CDR2 YENEEA. The CDR3 sequence is CASRKSATNEKLFF. CDR3 nucleotide sequence: TGTGCCAGCAGGAAATCAGCAACTAATGAAAAACTGTTTTTT.

V and J are TRBV6-2 or TRBV6-3 and TRBJ1-2; 8 bases are a match to TRBD1. CDR1 is MNHEY and CDR2 is SVGEGT in the germline V gene. The CDR3 contains 14 residues. V gave up 3 bases and J gave up 4 bases; unmatched junction bases: 4. This CDR3 reads CASSYGRGPYGYTF. The CDR3, as DNA: TGTGCCAGCAGTTATGGCAGGGGGCCCTATGGCTACACCTTC.

This chain links TRBV2 with TRBJ1-2; TRBD1 matches 7 bases. Losses at the gene ends were 6 bases for V and 0 bases for J; bases not matched to a gene: 4. Germline lookup yields CDR1 SNHLY and CDR2 FYNNEI. This CDR3 has 14 residues. CDR3 in amino acids: CASRGQSTNYGYTF. The CDR3 region has the DNA TGTGCCAGCAGGGGACAGAGTACTAACTATGGCTACACCTTC.

The genes are TRBV24-1 and TRBJ2-1, with no clear D. CDR3 length: 14 residues. Germline loops: CDR1 KGHDR, CDR2 SFDVKD. V shed 1 base and J shed 4 bases, with 7 bases lying between them. The CDR3 nucleotides read TGTGCCACCAGTGATTTAGAAGCTTACAATGAGCAGTTCTTC. This encodes CATSDLEAYNEQFF.

The chain uses TRBV27 and TRBJ1-3; 7 bases line up with TRBD1. Trimming took 6 bases from V and 2 from J; bases not matched to a gene: 22. Germline assignment: CDR1 MNHEY and CDR2 SMNVEV (reference sequence). CDR3 length: 20 amino acids. CDR3 in DNA: TGTGCCAGCAGCTTAACCCCCGGGGACAGCCTGGGTGGACCTGGAAACACCATATATTTT. Protein: CASSLTPGDSLGGPGNTIYF.

V usage is TRBV19 and J usage is TRBJ1-2; D is perhaps TRBD1 (6 bases). V was shortened by 3 bases and J by 2 bases, with 16 bases between the two germline ends. Germline CDR1 is LNHDA and CDR2 is SQIVND (reference sequence). This CDR3 has 16 amino acids. The CDR3 reads CASSIQGAGQNYGYTF. The CDR3 DNA reads as TGTGCCAGTAGTATTCAAGGGGCAGGACAGAACTATGGCTACACCTTC.

The V and J genes are TRBV14 and TRBJ1-2, with 7 bases matching TRBD1. The CDR3 sequence is 16 residues long. CDR1 is SGHDN, CDR2 FVKESK, per germline. Losses at the gene ends were 4 bases for V and 4 bases for J; bases not matched to a gene: 12. CDR3 loop: CASSPPKGAKGYGYTF. Here the CDR3 DNA reads TGTGCCAGCAGCCCCCCGAAGGGGGCTAAAGGCTATGGCTACACCTTC.

This clone was seen a single time. As DNA, the CDR3 is TGCGCCAGCAGCCAACCATACGGGGGGGAACAAGAGACCCAGTACTTC. This encodes CASSQPYGGEQETQYF. The genes are TRBV4-1 and TRBJ2-5; 8 nucleotides match TRBD2. Unmatched junction bases numbered 7, after V lost 2 bases and J lost 2 bases. Germline CDR1 and CDR2: MGHRA and YSYEKL. There are 16 residues in the CDR3.

The sample holds one count of this clone. The chain links TRBV4-1 to TRBJ1-1; possibly TRBD1 for D (6 bases). The CDR3 is made up of 15 amino acids. V was cut by 3 bases and J by 5 bases, with 16 bases left in between. Germline CDR1 is MGHRA and CDR2 is YSYEKL. For the CDR3, the DNA is TGCGCCAGCAGCCACGACAGGTCATCGGAAACTGAAGCTTTCTTT. It encodes CASSHDRSSETEAFF.

V gene TRBV7-9 combines with J gene TRBJ1-6, with unresolved D. The CDR3 length is 13 residues. V was clipped by 5 bases and J by 9 bases, with 11 bases between them. Per germline, CDR1 SEHNR and CDR2 FQNEAQ (reference sequence). The CDR3: CASSHDIGSPLHF. The CDR3 DNA is TGTGCCAGCAGCCACGACATTGGTTCACCCCTCCACTTT.

The chain employs TRBV7-8 and TRBJ1-1; perhaps TRBD1 as D (5 bases). Germline V gene lookup returns CDR1 SGHVS and CDR2 FQNEAQ. The CDR3 length is 15 residues. V was pared by 5 bases and J by 2 bases, with 15 bases between. The CDR3 here is CASSDGWTFNTEAFF. CDR3 nucleotides: TGTGCCAGCAGCGACGGGTGGACATTTAACACTGAAGCTTTCTTT.